Described below is a single TCR beta chain sequence and its context. The clone's antigen remains unknown. No base quality information exists; no much larger clone differs at one position. The CDR1 and CDR2 encoded by the germline V gene (reference sequence) are SEHNR and FQNEAQ. The cysteine opens and the phenylalanine closes a CDR3 of 14 amino acids. Of all the DNA, just the CDR3 is kept, 42 bases in frame from base 1. Unmatched junction bases come to 6, with V trimmed by 7 bases and J by 5 bases. This sample was included in a study of beta chain features in type 1 diabetes (dated by TCRdb to the late 2010s). Some background on the complete study: Patients and healthy donors did not differ in mean age, gender distribution, total cell number or subset yield. Across all samples, around 100 million sorted cells were examined, and cell number per subset correlated strongly with RNA yield. In the study, recently diagnosed type 1 diabetes patients and matched healthy donors were compared on the TCRB repertoires of their sorted circulating CD4+ T cell subsets. Naive and central memory subsets were obtained from all 30 or so donors, but regulatory and stem cell-like memory subsets were isolated from only 8 patients and roughly eight healthy donors.

The entire amount of isolated RNA was reverse transcribed using the High Capacity cDNA Reverse Transcription Kit, so the sequenced TCRB transcripts were expressed ones. Deep immunoSEQ sequencing was performed on naive, central memory and regulatory T cell samples, with an average of about 4 million total reads per sample. After sorted cells were lysed in RLT buffer, RNA was extracted with DNase-treated RNeasy Micro or Mini kits, with the choice depending on cell number. Each cell subset was processed on its own to prevent cross-contamination, while patient and healthy donor samples were processed together. TCRB sequences were amplified from cDNA with the immunoSEQ multiplex PCR, producing 87-bp fragments spanning the CDR3 region. Sequencing of the amplicons was performed on the Illumina HiSeq platform. In the authors' own workflow: Synthetic template baselines were used to correct PCR bias computationally, reads within Hamming distance 2 were collapsed, and singletons that could not be merged were discarded. Reads were aligned against IMGT to assign V, D and J genes, CDR3 length and insertions or deletions at six rearrangement sites. Within each subset, clonotype counts were normalized to sorted cell number, and only after that were true diversity and Gini coefficients computed with the tcR R package. Repertoire sharing was quantified using the overlap coefficient calculated on TCRB nucleotide sequences. As a proxy for the pre-selection repertoire, out-of-frame TCRB sequences from naive cells were analyzed. TCRdb took this table from immuneACCESS and kept in-frame rearrangements with V and J called. Such tables lack part of the clones; where checked against another copy, unresolved V genes explain under half of the gap, and the rest is unexplained. D and trimming were read from the DNA, whereas the V and J calls and clone size are those reported in that table. For this sample the table gives 350,000 to 450,000 clones, of which 10% to 15% were detected only once. Around 0.0099% of the sample is taken by the ten largest.

Each donor gave one peripheral blood draw, averaging roughly 100 mL, which was collected into heparinised tubes. Using a panel that included CD45RO, CCR7, CD25, CD127, CD95 and CD27, naive, central memory, regulatory and stem cell-like memory CD4+ T cells were sorted on a BD FACSAria II. All sorted populations exceeded 95% purity. PBMCs were isolated right away by Lymphoprep density gradient centrifugation and were stained directly, without culture. Samples were stained and sorted in pairs, with one healthy donor and one patient per experiment, so that batch effects were minimized. Overall results and qualifications from the work: HLA sub-analyses involved small numbers of individuals, so any influence of HLA type on TCRB rearrangement remained unresolved. PCR may preferentially amplify shorter templates, but because patient and control samples were amplified and corrected together, any resulting skew would affect both groups equally. At VDJ recombination sites, type 1 diabetes patients had fewer insertions and more deleted nucleotides, which implies abnormalities in thymic rearrangement. Naive, central memory and regulatory TCRB repertoires appeared more similar among patients than among healthy donors. Type 1 diabetes patients showed a moderate but significant shortening of TCRB CDR3 length in all four CD4+ subsets. Sequencing cDNA rather than genomic DNA could over-represent highly expressing activated cells, although activation and CD3 levels did not differ between groups.

The sample consisted of naive CD4+ T cells from blood. The intended sense of this specimen's cell subset or site label: true naive CD4+ T cells. The sequence links TRBV7-9 to TRBJ2-2, and 8 junctional nucleotides match TRBD1. The clonotype originates from a woman younger than 35 with type 1 diabetes. CDR3 sequence: CASTWTGRTGELFF. The DNA sequence is as follows: TGTGCCAGCACCTGGACAGGGCGAACCGGGGAGCTGTTTTTT.